What follows are 21 T cell receptor beta chains derived from one specimen sequenced in a study of post-analysis software for immune sequencing data. Study observations and caveats: Relative to controls, patients had a few TRBV segments at higher frequency, with TRBV5-6, TRBV5-1 and TRBV20-1 among these.

No antigens are known for them. Each TCR beta cDNA library carried unique molecular identifiers. TCRdb re-called the PCR reads with MiXCR, one entry per CDR3 protein. The sample has roughly 540,000 distinct CDR3 sequences, under 40% seen once. Sequenced sample: blood. Receptors were obtained from a girl under 18 with multiple sclerosis.

This clonotype has more than one count but fewer than ten. This chain connects TRBV3-1 to TRBJ1-4; D gene ambiguous. The V gene's germline CDR1 is LGHDT and CDR2 YNNKEL (reference sequence). This CDR3 has 12 amino acids. Deletions cut 0 bases from V and 8 bases from J, with 4 bases between. The CDR3 DNA reads as TGTGCCAGCAGCCAAGAGGAGGAAAAACTGTTTTTT. The encoded protein is CASSQEEEKLFF.

The chain combines TRBV3-1 with TRBJ2-1; 9 nucleotides match TRBD2. This CDR3 contains 15 residues. Germline CDR1 and CDR2: LGHDT and YNNKEL (reference sequence). J lost 10 bases, V lost 2 bases, and 9 bases had no gene match. The CDR3: CASSQLAGRSYEQFF. The CDR3 DNA reads TGTGCCAGCAGCCAACTAGCGGGGCGCTCCTACGAGCAGTTCTTC.

This clonotype was seen only a few times. The chain links TRBV24-1 to TRBJ2-1; D not certain. This CDR3 is 14 amino acids long. Germline loops: CDR1 KGHDR, CDR2 SFDVKD. Trimming took off 0 bases at V and 9 bases at J, with 11 bases between the two ends. CDR3 nucleotides: TGTGCCACCAGTGATTTGCAAAACTCCGGTGAGCAGTTCTTC. Residues: CATSDLQNSGEQFF.

The rearrangement links TRBV10-3 to TRBJ2-6; TRBD1 matches at 12 bases. The CDR3 runs 20 residues. Germline trimming cut 9 bases from V and 2 bases from J; bases unmatched to any gene: 17. Germline V gene data show CDR1 as ENHRY and CDR2 as SYGVKD. CDR3 DNA: TGTGCCATTACTGACGGGGGGACAGGGGGCCATATGCCTGGGGCCAACGTCCTGACTTTC. Protein sequence: CAITDGGTGGHMPGANVLTF.

This clonotype was seen only a few times. The gene calls are TRBV4-2 and TRBJ2-1; 7 bases agree with TRBD1. V lost 4 bases to trimming and J lost 7 bases; unmatched junction nucleotides: 10. The germline V gene has CDR1 LGHNA and CDR2 YNFKEQ. This CDR3 comprises 15 residues. CDR3 protein: CASSPEQGVRNEQFF. The DNA of the CDR3 is TGTGCCAGCAGCCCGGAGCAGGGGGTGAGAAATGAGCAGTTCTTC.

This clonotype was picked up a small number of times. DNA of the CDR3: TGTGCCAGCAGTTTCGGACAGGACGGGGCACCCCTCCACTTT. The encoded protein is CASSFGQDGAPLHF. This chain connects TRBV27 to TRBJ1-6; TRBD1 matches at 7 bases. Germline CDR1 and CDR2: MNHEY and SMNVEV (reference sequence). The V segment lost 3 bases and the J segment 11 bases; nucleotides outside the gene matches: 7. CDR3 length equals 14 residues.

V gene TRBV10-3 combines with J gene TRBJ1-1; D might be TRBD1 (5 bases). The germline V and J ends were trimmed by 10 bases and 6 bases, with 15 bases remaining between them. Germline CDR1 ENHRY, CDR2 SYGVKD. This CDR3 contains 12 residues. The CDR3 coding sequence is TGTGCCAGTTCGGTCCGGGGGGCTGAAGCTTTCTTT. Its protein is CASSVRGAEAFF.

The V gene is TRBV25-1, the J gene TRBJ2-1, with D possibly matching TRBD2 (5 bases). The CDR3 loop spans 18 amino acids. V was cut by 0 bases and J by 0 bases, with 15 bases left in between. Germline-derived CDR1 and CDR2 are MGHDK and SYGVNS. For the CDR3, the DNA is TGTGCCAGCAGTGAATATCCCACAACTAGTATCTCCTACAATGAGCAGTTCTTC. It codes for CASSEYPTTSISYNEQFF. The whole variable domain, remainder taken from reference TRBV25-1 and TRBJ2-1, is EADIYQTPRYLVIGTGKKITLECSQTMGHDKMYWYQQDPGMELHLIHYSYGVNSTEKGDLSSESTVSRIRTEHFPLTLESARPSHTSQYLCASSEYPTTSISYNEQFFGPGTRLTVL.

The chain links TRBV5-1 to TRBJ2-7; tentatively, D is TRBD1 (5 bases). The CDR3 runs 14 residues. The germline CDR1 and CDR2 sequences are SGHRS and YFSETQ. Trimming cost V 5 bases and J 5 bases, with 17 bases left between them. The CDR3 DNA sequence: TGCGCCAGCAGGTCCCTTACAGGTCTGGACGAGCAGTACTTC. The encoded protein is CASRSLTGLDEQYF.

The chain has TRBV28 and TRBJ1-2; D ambiguous. V shed 2 bases and J shed 7 bases, with 11 bases lying between them. The germline gives CDR1 MDHEN, CDR2 SYDVKM. The CDR3 has 13 amino acids. The CDR3 sequence is CASSLRRDGGYTF. The CDR3 coding sequence is TGTGCCAGCAGTTTACGGCGTGACGGTGGCTACACCTTC.

The chain couples TRBV5-1 to TRBJ2-5; D gene uncertain. This CDR3 is 13 amino acids long. Trimming shortened V by 0 bases and J by 13 bases, and 16 bases separated the two germline ends. Germline CDR1 SGHRS, CDR2 YFSETQ. CDR3 protein: CASSLAPERGRYF. CDR3 DNA sequence: TGCGCCAGCAGCTTGGCCCCAGAACGAGGAAGGTACTTC.

The rearrangement uses TRBV29-1 and TRBJ2-3, with D possibly TRBD2 on 7 matching bases. V was trimmed by 3 bases and J by 6 bases, leaving 19 bases between them. The CDR3 loop spans 15 amino acids. The germline V gene encodes CDR1 SQVTM and CDR2 ANQGSEA. The CDR3 DNA follows: TGCAGCGTTGAGACTGGCCGGGGGGCAGCGGATACGCAGTATTTT. Amino acid sequence: CSVETGRGAADTQYF.

The rearrangement uses TRBV7-3 and TRBJ2-1, with D tentatively TRBD2 (7 bases). Germline CDR1 reads SGHTA; CDR2 reads FQGTGA. V lost 5 bases and J lost 9, with 20 bases in between. The CDR3 spans 15 residues. Here the CDR3 DNA reads TGTGCCAGCAGCCTGACTGGGGGCGGGGGTAGTGAGCAGTTCTTC. Translation: CASSLTGGGGSEQFF.

V usage is TRBV28 and J usage is TRBJ2-7; 8 bases map to TRBD1. The CDR3 covers 14 residues. From germline, CDR1 is MDHEN and CDR2 SYDVKM. Trimming at V came to 6 bases and at J to 3 bases, leaving 7 bases not matched to a gene. CDR3 sequence reads: CASSWGTGIYEQYF. DNA for the CDR3: TGTGCCAGCAGCTGGGGGACAGGAATCTACGAGCAGTACTTC.

This clonotype was seen a few times. This chain's CDR3 is CASSFKGGIPSTDTQYF. CDR3 nucleotide sequence: TGTGCCAGCAGTTTTAAGGGGGGGATTCCTAGCACAGATACGCAGTATTTT. The gene calls are TRBV12-3 or TRBV12-4 and TRBJ2-3; maybe TRBD2 (7 bases). CDR3 size: 17 residues. V was pared by 3 bases and J by 0 bases, with 16 bases between.

V is TRBV6-1 and J is TRBJ1-2; D remains unclear. Trimming took 8 bases from V and 4 from J, leaving 8 bases between them. Germline V lookup: CDR1 MNHNS, CDR2 SASEGT. The CDR3 extends over 11 amino acids. This CDR3 reads CASERIYGYTF. CDR3 bases: TGTGCCAGCGAGAGAATCTATGGCTACACCTTC.

To note about this clonotype: A much larger clone lies a single base off, so this may be a read error. This chain joins TRBV6-5 and TRBJ2-5; weak D call: TRBD1 (6 bases). The CDR3 has 14 amino acids. Germline assignment: CDR1 MNHEY and CDR2 SVGAGI. Trimming took 2 bases from V and 2 from J, leaving 9 bases between them. CDR3 coding DNA: TGTGCCAGCAGTTACGACAGGATACAAGAGACCCAGTACTTC. Translating it yields CASSYDRIQETQYF.

This clonotype was detected only a few times. The CDR3 DNA reads TGCAGTGCTAGTCCCGGGGGGGCCTTTCTTAGCTACAATGAGCAGTTCTTC. The encoded protein is CSASPGGAFLSYNEQFF. This chain joins TRBV20-1 and TRBJ2-1; 8 bases agree with TRBD2. Looked up from germline, CDR1 is DFQATT and CDR2 is SNEGSKA (reference sequence). The junction had 13 bases not matched to a gene; V was cut back by 3 bases and J by 3 bases. The CDR3 consists of 17 residues.

Only a few counts were recorded for this clonotype. The V and J genes are TRBV5-1 and TRBJ1-5, with D tentatively TRBD1 (6 bases). Germline values: CDR1 SGHRS, CDR2 YFSETQ. The CDR3 has 15 amino acids. Trimming cost V 4 bases and J 7 bases, with 18 bases left between them. As DNA, the CDR3 is TGCGCCAGCAGCCTGGGGGCCGGGGTCAGCCAGCCCCAGCATTTT. This sequence encodes CASSLGAGVSQPQHF.

The table lists this clonotype with a few counts. The V gene is TRBV19, the J gene TRBJ2-1; 8 positions agree with TRBD2. V lost 3 bases, J lost 7 bases, and 2 bases stayed unmatched. This CDR3 region has 13 residues. Looked up from germline, CDR1 is LNHDA and CDR2 is SQIVND (reference sequence). CDR3 DNA: TGTGCCAGTAGTATTTCGGGGGGGAATGAGCAGTTCTTC. Protein product: CASSISGGNEQFF.

This clonotype has just a few counts. The gene calls are TRBV10-1 and TRBJ1-1; maybe TRBD1 (6 bases). The germline V gene encodes CDR1 WNHNN and CDR2 SYGVQD (reference sequence). The CDR3 loop spans 14 amino acids. V shed 3 bases and J shed 4 bases, with 12 bases lying between them. The CDR3 loop is CASSDPPGATEAFF. The CDR3 bases are TGCGCCAGCAGTGACCCTCCGGGGGCCACTGAAGCTTTCTTT.